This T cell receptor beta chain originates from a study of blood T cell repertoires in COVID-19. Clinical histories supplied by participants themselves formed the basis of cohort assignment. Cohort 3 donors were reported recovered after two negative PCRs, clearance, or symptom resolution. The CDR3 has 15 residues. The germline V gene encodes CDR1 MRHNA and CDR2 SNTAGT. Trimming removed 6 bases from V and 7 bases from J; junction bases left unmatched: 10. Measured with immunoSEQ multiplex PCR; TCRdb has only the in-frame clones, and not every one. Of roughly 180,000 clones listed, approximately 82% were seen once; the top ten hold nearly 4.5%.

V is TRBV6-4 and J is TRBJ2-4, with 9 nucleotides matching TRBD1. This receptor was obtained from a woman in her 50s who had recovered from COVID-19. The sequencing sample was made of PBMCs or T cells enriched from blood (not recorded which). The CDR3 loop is CASSEGSGTGNIQYF. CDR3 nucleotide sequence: TGTGCCAGCAGCGAGGGGTCCGGGACAGGGAACATTCAGTACTTC.